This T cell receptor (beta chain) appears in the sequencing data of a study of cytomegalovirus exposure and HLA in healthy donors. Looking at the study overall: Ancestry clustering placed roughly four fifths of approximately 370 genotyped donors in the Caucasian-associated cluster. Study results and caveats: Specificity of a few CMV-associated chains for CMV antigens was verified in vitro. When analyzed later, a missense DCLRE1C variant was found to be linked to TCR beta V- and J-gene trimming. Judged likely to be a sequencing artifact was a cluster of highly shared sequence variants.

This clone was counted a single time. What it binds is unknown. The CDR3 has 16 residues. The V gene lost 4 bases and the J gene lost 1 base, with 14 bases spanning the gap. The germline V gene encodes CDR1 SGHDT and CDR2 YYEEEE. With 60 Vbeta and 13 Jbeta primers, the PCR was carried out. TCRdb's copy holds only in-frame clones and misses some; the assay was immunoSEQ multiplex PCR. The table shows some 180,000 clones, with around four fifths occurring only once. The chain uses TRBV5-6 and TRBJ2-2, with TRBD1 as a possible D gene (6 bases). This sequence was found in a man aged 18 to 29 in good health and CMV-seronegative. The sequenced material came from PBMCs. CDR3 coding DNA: TGTGCCAGCAGCGGCTACAGGGAACTGAACACCGGGGAGCTGTTTTTT. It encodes CASSGYRELNTGELFF.